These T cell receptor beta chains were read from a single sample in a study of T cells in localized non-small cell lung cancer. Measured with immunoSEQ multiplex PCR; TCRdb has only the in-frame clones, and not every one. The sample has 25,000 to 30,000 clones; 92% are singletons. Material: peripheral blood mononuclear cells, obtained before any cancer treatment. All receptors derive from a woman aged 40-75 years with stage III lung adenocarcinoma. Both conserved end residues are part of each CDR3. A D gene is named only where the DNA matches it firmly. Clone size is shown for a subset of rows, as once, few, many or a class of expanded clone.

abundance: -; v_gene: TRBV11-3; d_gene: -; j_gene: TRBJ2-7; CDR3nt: TGTGCCAACGATTTGCGGGACCCCTACGAGCAGTACTTC; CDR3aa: CANDLRDPYEQYF
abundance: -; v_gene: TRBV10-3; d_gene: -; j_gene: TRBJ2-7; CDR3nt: TGTGCCTTCTCCCGGACAGCTGCTGACCACGAGCAGTACTTC; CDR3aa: CAFSRTAADHEQYF
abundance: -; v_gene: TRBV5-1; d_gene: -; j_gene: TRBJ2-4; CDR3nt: TGCGCCAGCAGCTTTAGGACGGGGATAGCCAAAAACATTCAGTACTTC; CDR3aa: CASSFRTGIAKNIQYF
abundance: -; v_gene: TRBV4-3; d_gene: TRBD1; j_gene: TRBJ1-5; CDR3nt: TGCGCCAGCAGCCAAGGGACAGGTTTCAATCAGCCCCAGCATTTT; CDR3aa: CASSQGTGFNQPQHF
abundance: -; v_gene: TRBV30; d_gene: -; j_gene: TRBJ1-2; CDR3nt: TGTGCCTGGGCTCAGGGAATCGGTGCCTATGGCTACACCTTC; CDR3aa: CAWAQGIGAYGYTF
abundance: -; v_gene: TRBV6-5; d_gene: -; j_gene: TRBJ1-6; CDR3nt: TGTGCCAGCAGTATCCCGTTAGGGACGAATTCACCCCTCCACTTT; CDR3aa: CASSIPLGTNSPLHF
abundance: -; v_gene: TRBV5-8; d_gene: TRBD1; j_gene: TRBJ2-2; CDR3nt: TGTGCCAGCAGCACGGGACAGGGGGGCACCGGGGAGCTGTTTTTT; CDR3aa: CASSTGQGGTGELFF
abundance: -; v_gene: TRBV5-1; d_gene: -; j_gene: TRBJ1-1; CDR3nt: TGCGCCAGCAGCCTACAGGACGCCACTGAAGCTTTCTTT; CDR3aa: CASSLQDATEAFF
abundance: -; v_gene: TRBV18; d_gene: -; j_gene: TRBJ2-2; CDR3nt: TGTGCCAGCTCACCACCGGAAGGGGTCACCGGGGAGCTGTTTTTT; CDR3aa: CASSPPEGVTGELFF
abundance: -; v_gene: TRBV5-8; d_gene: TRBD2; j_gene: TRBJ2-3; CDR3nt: TGTGCCAGCAGCTTGGAGGGACTAGGATTTAGTGATACGCAGTATTTT; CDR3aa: CASSLEGLGFSDTQYF
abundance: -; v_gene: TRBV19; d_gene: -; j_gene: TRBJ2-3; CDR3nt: TGTGCCAGTAGTACCGGTCCTAGCACAGATACGCAGTATTTT; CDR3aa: CASSTGPSTDTQYF
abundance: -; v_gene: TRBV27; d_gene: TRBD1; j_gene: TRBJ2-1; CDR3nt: TGTGCCAGCAGTTTATTTTACGGGACAGGGGGTGGGAATGAGCAGTTCTTC; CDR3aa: CASSLFYGTGGGNEQFF
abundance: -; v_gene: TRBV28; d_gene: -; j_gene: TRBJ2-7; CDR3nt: TGTGCCAGCACCCTTCCGCCCCTGGCGTACTTC; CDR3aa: CASTLPPLAYF
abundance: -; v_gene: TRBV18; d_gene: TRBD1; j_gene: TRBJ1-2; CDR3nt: TGTGCCAGCTCACCGGGGACAGGGATGACATACTATGGCTACACCTTC; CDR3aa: CASSPGTGMTYYGYTF
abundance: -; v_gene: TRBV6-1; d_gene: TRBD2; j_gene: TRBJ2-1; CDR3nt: TGTGCCAGCTTTGACAGCGGGGGGGCCAATGAGCAGTTCTTC; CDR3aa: CASFDSGGANEQFF
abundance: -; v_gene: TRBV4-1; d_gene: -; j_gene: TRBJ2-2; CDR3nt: TGCGCCAGCAGCCAAGATCTTGCCGGGGAGCTGTTTTTT; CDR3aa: CASSQDLAGELFF
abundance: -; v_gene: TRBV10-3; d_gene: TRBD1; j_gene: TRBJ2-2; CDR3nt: TGTGCCATCAGTGAGGGACAGGAGAACACCGGGGAGCTGTTTTTT; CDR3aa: CAISEGQENTGELFF
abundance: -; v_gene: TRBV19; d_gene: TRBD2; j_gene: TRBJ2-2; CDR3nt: TGTGCCAGTAGTTCAGCGGGGGCCAACACCGGGGAGCTGTTTTTT; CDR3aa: CASSSAGANTGELFF
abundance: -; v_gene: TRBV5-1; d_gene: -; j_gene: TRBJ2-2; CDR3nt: TGCGCCAGCAGCTCCGGGGGAGGTAGCGCCGGGGAGCTGTTTTTT; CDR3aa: CASSSGGGSAGELFF
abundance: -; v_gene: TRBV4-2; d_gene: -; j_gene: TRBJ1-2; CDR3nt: TGTGCCAGCAGCCAAGATCTTACAGGACTGGCGGGCGGCTACACCTTC; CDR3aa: CASSQDLTGLAGGYTF
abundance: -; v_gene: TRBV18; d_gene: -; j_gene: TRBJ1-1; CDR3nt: TGTGCCAGCTCACCAAGGGCGAAGGTGAGCAGCACTGAAGCTTTCTTT; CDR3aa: CASSPRAKVSSTEAFF
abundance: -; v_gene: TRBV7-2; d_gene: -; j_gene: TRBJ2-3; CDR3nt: TGTGCCAGCAGCCTTTACACAGATACGCAGTATTTT; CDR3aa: CASSLYTDTQYF
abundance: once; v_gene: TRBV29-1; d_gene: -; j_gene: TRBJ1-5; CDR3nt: TGCAGCGTGGGGAAGGGCAATCAGCCCCAGCATTTT; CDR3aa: CSVGKGNQPQHF
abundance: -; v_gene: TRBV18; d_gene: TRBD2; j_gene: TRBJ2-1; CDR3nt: TGTGCCAGCTCACCATTTAGCGGGGGGCCGGACAATGAGCAGTTCTTC; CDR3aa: CASSPFSGGPDNEQFF
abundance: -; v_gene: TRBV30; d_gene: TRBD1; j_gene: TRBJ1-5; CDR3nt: TGTGCCTGGAAAACTGGACAGGGGCGGGGCAATCAGCCCCAGCATTTT; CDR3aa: CAWKTGQGRGNQPQHF
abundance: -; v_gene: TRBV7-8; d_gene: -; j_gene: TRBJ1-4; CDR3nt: TGTGCCAGCAGCCCCGGACGTTTGCACTTTAATGAAAAACTGTTTTTT; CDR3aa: CASSPGRLHFNEKLFF